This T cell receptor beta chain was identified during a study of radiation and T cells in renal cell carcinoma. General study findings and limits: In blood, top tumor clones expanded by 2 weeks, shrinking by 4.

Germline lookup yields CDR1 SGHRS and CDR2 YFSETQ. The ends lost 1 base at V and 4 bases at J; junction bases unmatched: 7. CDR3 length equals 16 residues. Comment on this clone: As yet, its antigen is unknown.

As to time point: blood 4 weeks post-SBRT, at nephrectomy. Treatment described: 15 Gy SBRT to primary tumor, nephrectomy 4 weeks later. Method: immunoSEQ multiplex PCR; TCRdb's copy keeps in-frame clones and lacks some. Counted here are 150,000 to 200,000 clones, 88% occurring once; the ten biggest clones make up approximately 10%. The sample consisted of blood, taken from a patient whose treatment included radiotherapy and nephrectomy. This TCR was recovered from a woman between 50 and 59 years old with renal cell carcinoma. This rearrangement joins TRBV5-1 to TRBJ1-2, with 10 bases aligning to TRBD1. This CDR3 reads CASSLTGTGEAYGYTF. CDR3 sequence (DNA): TGCGCCAGCAGCTTGACCGGGACAGGGGAGGCCTATGGCTACACCTTC. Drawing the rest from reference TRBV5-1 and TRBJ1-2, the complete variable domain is KAGVTQTPRYLIKTRGQQVTLSCSPISGHRSVSWYQQTPGQGLQFLFEYFSETQRNKGNFPGRFSGRQFSNSRSEMNVSTLELGDSALYLCASSLTGTGEAYGYTFGSGTRLTVV.